This T cell receptor beta chain was recorded in a study of T-cell reconstitution after alpha-beta-depleted transplantation in children. The germline V gene has CDR1 SGHTA and CDR2 FQGTGA. V lost 5 bases, J lost 0 bases, and 13 bases lay in between. The CDR3 contains 15 residues. Preparation of the TCRbeta library used unique molecular identifiers. TCRdb re-called the PCR reads with MiXCR, one entry per CDR3 protein. Found here are 90,000 to 95,000 distinct CDR3 sequences, 10% to 15% of them singletons; the top ten hold approximately 15%. This TCR was sampled from a human donor who donated a stem cell graft to a child with inherited bone marrow failure. The V call is TRBV7-3, the J call TRBJ1-2; D unclear. Sequenced here: PBMCs from the stem cell graft donor, sampled from the stem cell graft. CDR3 amino acids: CASSPGPSANYGYTF. In DNA form, the CDR3 reads TGTGCCAGCAGCCCCGGACCATCAGCTAACTATGGCTACACCTTC.